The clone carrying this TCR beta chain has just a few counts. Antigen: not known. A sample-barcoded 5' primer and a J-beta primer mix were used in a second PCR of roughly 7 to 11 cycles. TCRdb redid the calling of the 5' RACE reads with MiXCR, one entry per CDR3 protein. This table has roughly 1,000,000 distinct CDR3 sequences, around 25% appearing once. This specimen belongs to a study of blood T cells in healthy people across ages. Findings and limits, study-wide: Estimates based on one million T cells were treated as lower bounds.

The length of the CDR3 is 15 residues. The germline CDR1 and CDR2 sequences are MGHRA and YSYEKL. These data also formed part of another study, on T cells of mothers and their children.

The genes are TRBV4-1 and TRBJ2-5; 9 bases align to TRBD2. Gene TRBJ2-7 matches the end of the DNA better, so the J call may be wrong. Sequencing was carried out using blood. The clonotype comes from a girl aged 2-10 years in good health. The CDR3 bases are TGCGCCAGCAGCCAAGGGAGGGGTAGCGGGGGCGAGCAGTACTTC. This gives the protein CASSQGRGSGGEQYF.